This T cell receptor beta chain emerged from a study of T cells in women clearing cervical HPV infection (dated by TCRdb to the late 2010s). Background for the entire study: The cases were 25 to 30 women with histologically confirmed HPV16-related CIN3 or worse, and 2 of those women had invasive cancers. Cases were matched to controls by age within five years and by the year the sample was collected. Blood from cases was drawn at the visit where the lesion was first identified, while blood from controls was drawn once the infection was no longer detected. A median age of about 30 years was observed in cases versus 38 to 40 in controls, and no significant differences in baseline characteristics were found. An exploratory proof-of-principle case-control study, nested within the Guanacaste HPV Natural History Study in Costa Rica, was conducted to compare TCR repertoires across cervical HPV16 outcomes. In the parent cohort, about 10,000 women aged 18 or older were enrolled in Guanacaste, Costa Rica, during about 1993 to 1995 and then followed for under nine years. Among cases, blood sampling occurred a median of about 160 days after lesion detection, with an interquartile range of roughly 90 to 200 days. Five blinded duplicates per group were added as quality controls, giving about 60 samples: approximately 50 participants and around ten replicates. Since only a few of the women had HLA typing available, the possibility that HLA type was acting as a confounder could not be ruled out. The roughly 27 controls were women who cleared a single incident HPV16 infection within 12 months without developing precancer or cancer. Broad study findings and their caveats: Because of the cross-sectional design, the study could not determine whether the associations came before infection or resulted from infection, and neither effector/memory subsets nor HPV-specific T cells were isolated. CIN3+ cases had significantly higher TCR repertoire richness than controls across sequencing depths, but evenness did not differ between the groups. Random forest classifiers that combined richness and V gene abundances separated cases from controls with an estimated AUC of 0.83. Because T-cell numbers per sample were unknown, differences in richness could reflect varying T-cell content rather than repertoire biology.

Comment on this clone: No cognate antigen has been identified for it.

Using the immunoSEQ assay, multiplex PCR amplified TCR beta CDR3 regions from an average of roughly 1,200 ng of genomic DNA per sample. Primer bias was corrected in the assay by using a complete synthetic TCR repertoire to establish an amplification baseline. The amplicons were sequenced using the Illumina platform. In the paper's pipeline: Sequences were error-corrected by clustering with frequency ratios and a modified nearest-neighbor algorithm and were then analyzed in the immunoSEQ Analyzer with IMGT gene definitions. At each rarefaction depth, TCR richness and evenness were averaged over 20 rarefaction repeats, and samples with fewer sequences than the depth were excluded. V, D and J gene relative abundances were compared between groups with Wilcoxon rank sum tests, applying FDR correction. Blinded duplicates gave an intraclass correlation of roughly 95% for TCR richness and an average of 76.4% across 66 gene segments. Entries here come from immuneACCESS through TCRdb and include only in-frame sequences with V and J called. Some clones fail to appear in such tables; in the studies checked, an unresolved V gene covers under half of the shortfall, and the cause of the remainder is unknown. D and trimming come from the DNA, and the V and J calls and clone size come from that table. The sample table on file contains tens of thousands of clones. The top ten constitute 1.4% of the sample.

Every participant had a single incident cervical HPV16 infection, and women with prevalent HPV16 infections were excluded. Cervical HPV DNA was detected with MY09/MY11 PCR, and genotyping was done by dot-blot hybridization. Approximately 15 mL of heparinized blood was centrifuged, after which the buffy coat was aliquoted, frozen at -30 degrees C, and then stored at -80 degrees C. QIAGEN kits were used to extract genomic DNA from the buffy coat specimens. Sequencing input: blood buffy coat. This receptor was obtained from a woman between 18 and 69 years old with a cervical HPV16 infection that either progressed to CIN3+ or cleared (not recorded which).

The DNA read from the CDR3 is TGTGCCAGCATTTTGATGAAAGATTCTGGGGCCAACGTG. Its coded protein is CASILMKDSGANV. The full CDR3 is CASILMKDSGANVLFF. This chain is built from TRBV2 and TRBJ2-2, and the D gene may be TRBD1, 5 bases matching. The CDR3 goes on 3 residues after the read ends, and that part is filled in from the germline J gene. Based on the germline V gene, the CDR1 and CDR2 sequences are SNHLY and FYNNEI. The CDR3 numbers 16 residues from cysteine through phenylalanine. Sequencing covers 39 bases of the CDR3, shown here with the frame starting at base 1.